Following are 20 T cell receptor beta chains from one sample sequenced in a study of blood T cell repertoires in COVID-19. The repertoire was sequenced with immunoSEQ multiplex PCR; TCRdb's copy has only in-frame clones and lacks some. The table shows fewer than 110,000 clones, with 70% to 90% occurring only once. The specimen was peripheral blood. These receptor sequences come from a man aged 45-65 years in a cohort sampled during active COVID-19.

The chain uses TRBV6-1 and TRBJ2-7; 8 positions match TRBD2. The trim removed 7 bases at V and 3 bases at J, leaving 8 bases unmatched. This CDR3 is built from 14 residues. Per the germline V gene, CDR1 is MNHNS and CDR2 is SASEGT. The CDR3 is CASIPRGGIYEQYF. The CDR3 DNA reads TGTGCCAGCATCCCCCGGGGGGGGATCTACGAGCAGTACTTC.

V usage is TRBV3-1 (or the pseudogene TRBV3-2) and J usage is TRBJ2-5; TRBD2 is a possible D gene (7 bases). V was shortened by 4 bases and J by 5 bases, with 17 bases between the two germline ends. The CDR3 spans 15 residues. Germline V gene data show CDR1 as LGHDT and CDR2 as YNNKEL (reference sequence). CDR3 amino acids: CASSPFGGGRETQYF. The CDR3 DNA reads as TGTGCCAGCAGCCCTTTTGGGGGGGGCCGCGAGACCCAGTACTTC.

This sequence joins TRBV5-1 and TRBJ2-7, with TRBD1 matching 9 bases. This CDR3 is built from 15 residues. The V gene's germline CDR1 is SGHRS and CDR2 YFSETQ. Trimming cost V 0 bases and J 1 base; bases outside gene matches: 2. The CDR3 here is CASSLGGTGSYEQYF. CDR3 sequence (DNA): TGCGCCAGCAGCTTGGGGGGGACAGGGTCCTACGAGCAGTACTTC.

The CDR3 region is CSVGTDYNEQFF. CDR3 in DNA: TGCAGCGTTGGGACAGACTACAATGAGCAGTTCTTC. The rearrangement joins TRBV29-1 to TRBJ2-1, with D possibly TRBD1 on 6 matching bases. The V end was cut by 4 bases, the J end by 3 bases, with 7 bases between. The CDR3 sequence is 12 residues long. Germline CDR1 and CDR2: SQVTM and ANQGSEA.

The chain links TRBV5-4 to TRBJ2-7; a weak D match, TRBD1 (7 bases). There are 14 residues in the CDR3. Germline-derived CDR1 and CDR2 are SGHNT and YYREEE (reference sequence). Trimming took 4 bases from V and 0 from J, leaving 11 bases between them. The CDR3 bases are TGTGCCAGCAGCCCGCAGGGGGGCTCCTACGAGCAGTACTTC. Translated, it gives CASSPQGGSYEQYF.

V usage is TRBV7-9 and J usage is TRBJ1-4, with D possibly TRBD1 on 6 matching bases. The CDR3 spans 14 residues. CDR1 is SEHNR, CDR2 FQNEAQ, per germline (reference sequence). Deletions cut 5 bases from V and 4 bases from J, with 11 bases between. The CDR3 reads CASSKGVLNEKLFF. In DNA form, the CDR3 reads TGTGCCAGCAGCAAGGGGGTCCTTAATGAAAAACTGTTTTTT.

The chain joins TRBV28 to TRBJ2-1; D might be TRBD1 (6 bases). Germline CDR1 MDHEN, CDR2 SYDVKM. V was pared by 5 bases and J by 10 bases, with 15 bases between. CDR3 length equals 13 residues. CDR3 DNA sequence: TGTGCCAGCAGTCTCCTACAGGGCTTGGAGCAGTTCTTC. As protein: CASSLLQGLEQFF.

This chain uses TRBV2 with TRBJ2-1, with 7 bases aligning to TRBD2. Per the germline V gene, CDR1 is SNHLY and CDR2 is FYNNEI. The ends lost 3 bases at V and 8 bases at J; junction bases unmatched: 7. This CDR3 has 14 residues. The CDR3 DNA reads TGTGCCAGCAGTGACCCGACTAGCAGTTATGAGCAGTTCTTC. Translating it yields CASSDPTSSYEQFF.

The J gene is TRBJ2-4, the V gene TRBV7-2, with D tentatively TRBD2 (5 bases). The length of the CDR3 is 19 residues. With 4 bases removed from V and 1 base from J, the gap between germline ends came to 23 bases. The germline gives CDR1 SGHTA, CDR2 FQGNSA. The CDR3 loop reads CASSSRGEVFGEAKNIQYF. CDR3 in DNA: TGTGCCAGCAGCTCCCGGGGTGAGGTTTTCGGTGAGGCCAAAAACATTCAGTACTTC.

The chain carries TRBV6-6 and TRBJ1-5; D is ambiguous. The CDR3 extends over 16 amino acids. CDR1 MNHNY and CDR2 SVGAGI come from the germline V gene (reference sequence). V was cut by 5 bases and J by 8 bases, with 22 bases left in between. Here the CDR3 reads CASSPPPGSSGEPQHF. In DNA, the CDR3 is TGTGCCAGCAGTCCCCCCCCGGGATCCTCCGGGGAGCCCCAGCATTTT.

CDR3 sequence: CASSHQTSGGTGEQFF. The DNA for the CDR3 is TGTGCCAGCAGCCACCAGACTAGCGGGGGGACGGGTGAGCAGTTCTTC. The gene calls are TRBV9 and TRBJ2-1; TRBD2 aligns across 13 bases. Trimming at V came to 4 bases and at J to 9 bases, leaving 10 bases not matched to a gene. From germline, CDR1 is SGDLS and CDR2 YYNGEE. This CDR3 spans 16 amino acids.

The CDR3 coding sequence is TGTGCCAGTAGGAAAAAGGCGGGAGGGGACATTCAGTACTTC. Its protein product is CASRKKAGGDIQYF. This chain uses TRBV19 with TRBJ2-4, with 9 bases that match TRBD2. Trimming at V came to 6 bases and at J to 8 bases, leaving 8 bases not matched to a gene. The CDR3 covers 14 residues. CDR1 is LNHDA and CDR2 is SQIVND in the germline V gene (reference sequence).

Here the CDR3 DNA reads TGCGCCAGCAGCCAAGACAGAAGCGGAGAGCAGTTCTTC. It codes for CASSQDRSGEQFF. V is TRBV4-3 and J is TRBJ2-1; TRBD2 is a possible D gene (5 bases). The CDR3 extends over 13 amino acids. Germline CDR1 LGHNA, CDR2 YSLEER. Trimming stripped 0 bases from V and 10 bases from J, with 10 bases between.

The chain uses TRBV5-6 and TRBJ2-1, with D possibly TRBD1 on 5 matching bases. Looked up from germline, CDR1 is SGHDT and CDR2 is YYEEEE. V lost 0 bases, J lost 10 bases, and 11 bases lay in between. The CDR3 totals 13 residues. The CDR3 nucleotides are TGTGCCAGCAGCTTGGAGGCAGGGCGAGAGCAGTTCTTC. As protein: CASSLEAGREQFF.

This chain links TRBV5-1 with TRBJ2-3, with 7 nucleotides matching TRBD1. Losses at the gene ends were 6 bases for V and 1 base for J; bases not matched to a gene: 5. Germline V lookup: CDR1 SGHRS, CDR2 YFSETQ. The CDR3 is 14 amino acids. The CDR3 sequence is CASNPGQGTDTQYF. The DNA of the CDR3 is TGCGCCAGCAACCCAGGACAGGGCACAGATACGCAGTATTTT.

The chain uses TRBV7-2 and TRBJ1-2; D is possibly TRBD1 (6 bases). This CDR3 has 16 residues. V was cut by 4 bases and J by 3 bases, with 18 bases left in between. The germline gives CDR1 SGHTA, CDR2 FQGNSA. CDR3 bases: TGTGCCAGCAGCTCTTTGGACAGCAGAGGGGACTATGGCTACACCTTC. Protein product: CASSSLDSRGDYGYTF.

This chain uses TRBV9 with TRBJ2-3; D uncertain. Germline CDR1 and CDR2: SGDLS and YYNGEE. The CDR3 is 13 amino acids. The germline V and J ends were trimmed by 7 bases and 1 base, with 10 bases remaining between them. The CDR3 reads CASAPSGTDTQYF. The CDR3 nucleotides are TGTGCCAGCGCCCCGAGTGGCACAGATACGCAGTATTTT.

On this clone itself: Distinct nucleotide sequences in the sample also encode this CDR3. The V call is TRBV11-2, the J call TRBJ1-1; D might be TRBD1 (5 bases). The germline V and J ends were trimmed by 4 bases and 7 bases, with 10 bases remaining between them. There are 12 residues in the CDR3. In germline, CDR1 is SGHAT, CDR2 FQNNGV. The CDR3 region has the DNA TGTGCCAGCAGCTCAGCCAGGGATGAAGCTTTCTTT. Translating it yields CASSSARDEAFF.

The rearrangement links TRBV5-1 to TRBJ2-3, with 14 bases matching TRBD2. CDR3 length: 17 amino acids. CDR1 is SGHRS, CDR2 YFSETQ, per germline. V shed 3 bases, J shed 0 bases, and the junction held 3 bases outside the gene matches. The CDR3 loop is CASSSTSGGASTDTQYF. The CDR3 DNA reads TGCGCCAGCAGCTCGACTAGCGGGGGGGCGAGCACAGATACGCAGTATTTT.

The chain carries TRBV24-1 and TRBJ2-1; 9 positions agree with TRBD1. The CDR3 runs to 14 residues. V shed 3 bases, J shed 8 bases, and the junction held 4 bases outside the gene matches. Looked up from germline, CDR1 is KGHDR and CDR2 is SFDVKD. The CDR3 DNA sequence: TGTGCCACCAGTGATCGGGACAGGGCGGATGAGCAGTTCTTC. It yields the protein CATSDRDRADEQFF.